This T cell receptor beta chain was captured in a study of Ad26.COV2.S vaccination and SARS-CoV-2 variants. Study-wide results and limits: The analyses of TCR breadth and depth may have understated the size of total T cell responses.

This CDR3 is 13 amino acids long. V shed 8 bases and J shed 4 bases, with 15 bases lying between them. Germline CDR1 SNHLY, CDR2 FYNNEI. This clone was seen at least ten times. Its antigen is as yet unknown. The data were produced by immunoSEQ multiplex PCR, yet TCRdb's version contains in-frame clones alone and is incomplete. The data hold approximately 340,000 clones, with approximately 85% observed a single time. Treatment of the sample: about 20 received Ad26.COV2.S at low or high dose, single or two shots; 5 received placebo; per-sample allocation not given. After the first vaccine or placebo injection, samples were drawn on day 63. Cohort 1b enrolled adults aged 18-55 years in Boston.

The material sequenced was peripheral blood, taken in a trial of Ad26.COV2.S vaccine versus placebo. The chain recombines TRBV2 with TRBJ2-7; possibly TRBD1 or TRBD2 for D (5 bases each). The TCR originated in a person between 18 and 65 years old who received the Ad26.COV2.S COVID-19 vaccine or a placebo. CDR3 loop: CASALGTVYEQYF. The CDR3 nucleotides are TGTGCCAGCGCGCTCGGGACGGTTTACGAGCAGTACTTC.